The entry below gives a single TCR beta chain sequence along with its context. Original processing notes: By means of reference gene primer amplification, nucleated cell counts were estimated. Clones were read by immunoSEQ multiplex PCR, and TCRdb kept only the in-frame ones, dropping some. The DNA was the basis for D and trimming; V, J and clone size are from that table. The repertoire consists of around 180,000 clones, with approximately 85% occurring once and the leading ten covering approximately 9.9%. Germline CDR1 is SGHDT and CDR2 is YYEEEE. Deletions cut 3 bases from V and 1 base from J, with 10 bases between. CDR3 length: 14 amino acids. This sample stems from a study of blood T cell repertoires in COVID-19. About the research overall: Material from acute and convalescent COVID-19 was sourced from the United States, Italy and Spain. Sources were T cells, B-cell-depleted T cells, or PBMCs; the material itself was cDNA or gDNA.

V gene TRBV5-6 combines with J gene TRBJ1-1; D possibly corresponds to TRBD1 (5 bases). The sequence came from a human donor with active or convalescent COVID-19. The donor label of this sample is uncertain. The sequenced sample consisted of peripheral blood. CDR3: CASSSRTGNTEAFF. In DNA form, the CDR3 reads TGTGCCAGCAGCTCCCGAACAGGGAACACTGAAGCTTTCTTT.